These T cell receptor beta chains were read from a single sample in a study of OX40 agonist ivuxolimab in advanced cancers. Some clones are missing from TCRdb's copy, which holds only in-frame ones; the method was immunoSEQ multiplex PCR. The table lists 55,000 to 75,000 clones, roughly four fifths of them singletons. Sequencing was performed on CD4+ or CD8+ T cells sorted from blood, taken in a trial of the OX40 agonist ivuxolimab. The source is an adult with an advanced solid tumor such as melanoma, head and neck, liver or kidney cancer. CDR3s include the opening cysteine and the closing phenylalanine or tryptophan. A D gene is named only where the DNA matches it firmly. Not every row has a clone size; where given, it reads once, few, many or a size class.

j_gene: TRBJ1-4
d_gene: TRBD1
abundance: .
v_gene: TRBV5-1
CDR3nt: TGCGCCAGCAGCATAACAGGGGGCAAGAATGAAAAACTGTTTTTT
CDR3aa: CASSITGGKNEKLFF

j_gene: TRBJ1-1
d_gene: .
abundance: .
v_gene: TRBV7-8
CDR3nt: TGTGCCAGCAGCTTAGTGTTTGGGAACACTGAAGCTTTCTTT
CDR3aa: CASSLVFGNTEAFF

j_gene: TRBJ2-5
d_gene: TRBD2
abundance: .
v_gene: TRBV5-1
CDR3nt: TGCGCCAGCAGCCCAGCGGGGGGCCGACAAGAGACCCAGTACTTC
CDR3aa: CASSPAGGRQETQYF

j_gene: TRBJ1-3
d_gene: TRBD1
abundance: .
v_gene: TRBV19
CDR3nt: TGTGCCAGTAGTATAGACGGGGACAGGAGCTCTGGAAACACCATATATTTT
CDR3aa: CASSIDGDRSSGNTIYF

j_gene: TRBJ1-6
d_gene: TRBD1
abundance: once
v_gene: TRBV6-4
CDR3nt: TGTGCCAACAGGGACAGGCTAATTTGGGCCCTCCACTTT
CDR3aa: CANRDRLIWALHF

j_gene: TRBJ2-3
d_gene: .
abundance: once
v_gene: TRBV6-1
CDR3nt: TGTGCCAGCAGTGAAGTCAGGGGGGTAAATACGCAGTATTTT
CDR3aa: CASSEVRGVNTQYF

j_gene: TRBJ2-7
d_gene: TRBD2
abundance: .
v_gene: TRBV7-8
CDR3nt: TGTGCCAGCAGCTTAAACGCGGGGGGGTACGAGCAGTACTTC
CDR3aa: CASSLNAGGYEQYF

j_gene: TRBJ2-4
d_gene: TRBD2
abundance: .
v_gene: TRBV4-1
CDR3nt: TGCGCCAGCAGCCAAGAACGGGGGGTTGGCATTCAGTACTTC
CDR3aa: CASSQERGVGIQYF

j_gene: TRBJ1-2
d_gene: .
abundance: once
v_gene: TRBV5-6
CDR3nt: TGTGCCAGCACCACGGACAGACCTAACTATGGCTACACCTTC
CDR3aa: CASTTDRPNYGYTF

j_gene: TRBJ2-7
d_gene: .
abundance: .
v_gene: TRBV30
CDR3nt: TGTGCCTGGTATGCAGTGGGCGAGCAGTACTTC
CDR3aa: CAWYAVGEQYF

j_gene: TRBJ1-1
d_gene: TRBD1
abundance: .
v_gene: TRBV6-5
CDR3nt: TGTGCCAGCAGCCGGACAGGGACGACTGAAGCTTTCTTT
CDR3aa: CASSRTGTTEAFF

j_gene: TRBJ1-2
d_gene: .
abundance: few
v_gene: TRBV5-1
CDR3nt: TGCGCCAGCAGCCCCGATACCGGGGGTCGCGGCTACACCTTC
CDR3aa: CASSPDTGGRGYTF

j_gene: TRBJ1-3
d_gene: .
abundance: .
v_gene: TRBV19
CDR3nt: TGTGCCAGTACCACCCAGGGCGGAAACACCATATATTTT
CDR3aa: CASTTQGGNTIYF

j_gene: TRBJ1-2
d_gene: .
abundance: .
v_gene: TRBV30
CDR3nt: TGTGCCTGGAGCCACCGGGACACCTTCTATGGCTACACCTTC
CDR3aa: CAWSHRDTFYGYTF

j_gene: TRBJ2-5
d_gene: .
abundance: .
v_gene: TRBV30
CDR3nt: TGTGCCTGGAGAGGTTTCGACCCATCCGGGGGTGGAGAGACCCAGTACTTC
CDR3aa: CAWRGFDPSGGGETQYF

j_gene: TRBJ2-7
d_gene: TRBD1
abundance: .
v_gene: TRBV13
CDR3nt: TGTGCCAGCAGCTTTCCGGACAGGGGTGGCGAGCAGTACTTC
CDR3aa: CASSFPDRGGEQYF

j_gene: TRBJ1-1
d_gene: .
abundance: .
v_gene: TRBV7-8
CDR3nt: TGTGCCAGCAGCTATGGGGGCGGTAACACTGAAGCTTTCTTT
CDR3aa: CASSYGGGNTEAFF

j_gene: TRBJ2-2
d_gene: .
abundance: .
v_gene: TRBV7-2
CDR3nt: TGTGCCAGCAGCTTATCTACGAGCACCGGGGAGCTGTTTTTT
CDR3aa: CASSLSTSTGELFF

j_gene: TRBJ2-5
d_gene: .
abundance: once
v_gene: TRBV5-1
CDR3nt: TGCGCCAGCAGCTTGAGTTGGCCCGGGGATGAGACCCAGTACTTC
CDR3aa: CASSLSWPGDETQYF

j_gene: TRBJ2-1
d_gene: TRBD1
abundance: once
v_gene: TRBV5-4
CDR3nt: TGTGCCAGCAGGAGGGACAGCTACAATGAGCAGTTCTTC
CDR3aa: CASRRDSYNEQFF